Below are 4 T cell receptor beta chains sequenced from a single sample in a study of blood T cell repertoires in COVID-19. Only in-frame clones appear in the TCRdb table, and some are missing; sequencing was by immunoSEQ multiplex PCR. The sample has 250,000 to 350,000 clones; 75% to 90% are singletons. Sequencing was done on a sample of peripheral blood. These receptors came from a woman in her thirties with active or convalescent COVID-19.

The V gene is TRBV24-1, the J gene TRBJ2-1; the match to TRBD2 covers 7 bases. This CDR3 comprises 13 residues. The trim removed 8 bases at V and 2 bases at J, leaving 2 bases unmatched. Looked up from germline, CDR1 is KGHDR and CDR2 is SFDVKD. DNA of the CDR3: TGTGCCACCACCGGGGGGACCTACAATGAGCAGTTCTTC. Protein sequence: CATTGGTYNEQFF.

The chain links TRBV6-5 to TRBJ2-3; D is uncertain. The V and J ends lost 6 bases and 0 bases respectively, with 7 bases between them. The germline CDR1 and CDR2 sequences are MNHEY and SVGAGI. The CDR3 is made up of 13 amino acids. As DNA, the CDR3 is TGTGCCAGCAGGGCCCCTAGCACAGATACGCAGTATTTT. Translated, it gives CASRAPSTDTQYF.

This chain joins TRBV25-1 and TRBJ2-6; D is uncertain. Germline V lookup: CDR1 MGHDK, CDR2 SYGVNS. Trimming cost V 1 base and J 1 base, with 2 bases left between them. This CDR3 is 14 amino acids long. CDR3 bases: TGTGCCAGCAGTGAATCGTCTGGGGCCAACGTCCTGACTTTC. It codes for CASSESSGANVLTF.

This clone was detected only once. The chain employs TRBV18 and TRBJ1-1; D unclear. The CDR3 covers 15 residues. V gave up 3 bases and J gave up 4 bases, with 15 bases separating them. Germline V gives CDR1 KGHSH, CDR2 LQKENI. The DNA of the CDR3 is TGTGCCAGCTCACCGGGGAGGAGGGCAGGCACTGAAGCTTTCTTT. Translation: CASSPGRRAGTEAFF.